This record covers a single T cell receptor beta chain. No antigen is known for it. These data belong to a study of blood T cells in healthy people across ages. Together with a sample-barcoded 5' primer, a J-beta primer mix was included in a second PCR lasting about 6 to 12 cycles. With 12 random nucleotides, a template-switch adaptor tagged each individual cDNA molecule. MiXCR, applied by TCRdb to the 5' RACE reads, yields one record per CDR3 protein. The data show 700,000 to 900,000 distinct CDR3 sequences, roughly 53% seen once. Notes on the study in general: Aged donors had fewer naive CD4+ cells and lower diversity than long-lived donors.

The donors, aged about 6 to 90, were healthy Caucasians from Russia. The germline CDR1 and CDR2 sequences are DFQATT and SNEGSKA (reference sequence). The CDR3 extends over 14 amino acids. The chain is built from TRBV20-1 and TRBJ2-5; TRBD2 agrees at 13 bases. The J call may be wrong; the DNA end is better matched by TRBJ2-7. The origin of this receptor is a man of 80 years or more in good health. Sequenced: blood. For the CDR3, the DNA is TGCAGTGCAGGAATCGGACTAGCGGGAGACGAGCAGTACTTC. It is translated as CSAGIGLAGDEQYF.